This T cell receptor beta chain stems from a study of cytomegalovirus exposure and HLA in healthy donors. There are 17 residues in the CDR3. Trimming at V came to 5 bases and at J to 1 base, leaving 11 bases not matched to a gene. The germline V gene encodes CDR1 MNHEY and CDR2 SMNVEV (reference sequence). The PCR ran on 60 Vbeta and 13 Jbeta primers. Measured with immunoSEQ multiplex PCR; TCRdb has only the in-frame clones, and not every one. The sample contains 150,000 to 200,000 clones, about 82% of which appear only once. In its sample, this clone was seen once. Its antigen is undetermined. Overall study results and limits: The only immune exposure information that was available was CMV serostatus.

V usage is TRBV27 and J usage is TRBJ2-1, with TRBD2 matching over 7 bases. Sample: PBMCs. The sequence derives from a woman between 50 and 59 years old in good health and CMV-seronegative. The CDR3 DNA follows: TGTGCCAGCAGTCCCCTTTGGGAGGGAGGTTCCTACAATGAGCAGTTCTTC. It codes for CASSPLWEGGSYNEQFF.